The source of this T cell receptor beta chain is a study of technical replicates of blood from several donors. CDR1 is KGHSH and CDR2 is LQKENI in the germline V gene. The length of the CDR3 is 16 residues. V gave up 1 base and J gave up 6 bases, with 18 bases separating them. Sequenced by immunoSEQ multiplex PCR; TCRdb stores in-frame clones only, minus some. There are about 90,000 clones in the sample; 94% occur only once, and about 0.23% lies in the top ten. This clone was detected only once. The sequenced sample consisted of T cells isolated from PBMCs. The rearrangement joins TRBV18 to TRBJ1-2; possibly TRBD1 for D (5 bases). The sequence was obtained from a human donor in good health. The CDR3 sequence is CASSPQGFRDSNGYTF. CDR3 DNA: TGTGCCAGCTCACCACAAGGGTTCAGGGACTCCAATGGCTACACCTTC.